The T cell receptor (beta chain) described here comes from a study of Ad26.COV2.S vaccination and SARS-CoV-2 variants. Study outcomes and limitations: Comparable non-spike TCR breadth was observed in vaccine and placebo recipients. Vaccine recipients surpassed placebo recipients in spike-specific TCR breadth. Analyses of TCR breadth and depth may have underestimated total T cell responses. There was reportedly substantial breadth in spike-specific CD8+ and CD4+ T cell responses after vaccination.

With regard to this clone: Its cognate antigen is unknown.

Sequenced by immunoSEQ multiplex PCR; TCRdb stores in-frame clones only, minus some. The sample gives about 97,000 clones, around three quarters of which show up once; approximately 15% is in the top ten. With 8 bases removed from V and 3 bases from J, the gap between germline ends came to 10 bases. This CDR3 contains 12 residues. The sample here was peripheral blood, taken after recovery from COVID-19. This chain joins TRBV12-3 or TRBV12-4 and TRBJ1-1; D remains ambiguous. This TCR derives from a human donor who had recovered from COVID-19. Here the CDR3 DNA reads TGTGCCAGCGGCTTCGGTGACACTGAAGCTTTCTTT. Amino acids: CASGFGDTEAFF.